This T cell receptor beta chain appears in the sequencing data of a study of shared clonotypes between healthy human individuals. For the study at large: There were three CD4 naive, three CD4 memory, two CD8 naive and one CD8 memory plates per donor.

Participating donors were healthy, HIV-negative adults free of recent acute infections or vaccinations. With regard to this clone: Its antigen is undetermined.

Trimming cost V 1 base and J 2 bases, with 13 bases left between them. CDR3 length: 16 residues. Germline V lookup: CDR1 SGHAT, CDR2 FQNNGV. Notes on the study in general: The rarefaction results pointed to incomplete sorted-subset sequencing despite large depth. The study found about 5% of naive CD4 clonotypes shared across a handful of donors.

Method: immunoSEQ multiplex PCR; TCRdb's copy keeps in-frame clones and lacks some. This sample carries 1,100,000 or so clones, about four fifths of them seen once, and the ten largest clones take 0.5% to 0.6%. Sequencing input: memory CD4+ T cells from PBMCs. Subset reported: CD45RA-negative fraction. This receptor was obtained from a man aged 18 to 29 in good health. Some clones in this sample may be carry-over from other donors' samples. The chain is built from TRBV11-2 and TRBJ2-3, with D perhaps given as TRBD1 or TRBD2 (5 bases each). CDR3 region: CASSLVMGTPTDTQYF. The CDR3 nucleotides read TGTGCCAGCAGCTTAGTTATGGGGACCCCCACAGATACGCAGTATTTT.